The rows below give T cell receptor beta chains drawn from one sample of a study of blood T cell repertoires in COVID-19. Data came from immunoSEQ multiplex PCR; TCRdb stores just in-frame clones and leaves some out. The data show around 82,000 clones, with over 75% seen just once and around a tenth held by the top ten. Sequenced sample: peripheral blood. The receptors shown here come from a man in his fifties or sixties with COVID-19, enrolled during active disease. Both conserved end residues are part of each CDR3. A D gene is named only where the DNA matches it firmly. Some rows mark clone size as missing; the rest say once, few, many or name a class of expanded clone.

TRBV28	-	TRBJ1-4	-	CASSLGAGNEKLFF	TGTGCCAGCAGTTTAGGCGCGGGAAATGAAAAACTGTTTTTT
TRBV28	-	TRBJ1-6	-	CASGLTGRGSPLHF	TGTGCCAGCGGACTGACAGGACGTGGATCACCCCTCCACTTT
TRBV10-3	-	TRBJ2-2	TRBD1	CAIRGDSYTGELFF	TGTGCCATCAGGGGGGACAGTTACACCGGGGAGCTGTTTTTT
TRBV19	-	TRBJ2-7	-	CASSADSKPLYEQYF	TGTGCCAGCTCGGCGGACAGCAAACCACTTTACGAGCAGTACTTC
TRBV28	few	TRBJ1-2	-	CASSLLTEKISYGYTF	TGTGCCAGCAGTTTATTGACAGAGAAAATTTCTTATGGCTACACCTTC
TRBV2	-	TRBJ1-6	TRBD1	CASSSSLAGQGGSPLHF	TGTGCCAGCAGTTCCTCTCTGGCTGGACAGGGAGGATCACCCCTCCACTTT
TRBV3-1/TRBV3-2	-	TRBJ2-7	TRBD2	CASSPGRGEQYF	TGTGCCAGCAGCCCAGGGCGGGGGGAGCAGTACTTC
TRBV6-5	-	TRBJ1-1	-	CASSPGGRTEAFF	TGTGCCAGCAGTCCCGGGGGTCGGACTGAAGCTTTCTTT
TRBV19	once	TRBJ1-4	-	CASSMGQLNEKLFF	TGTGCCAGTAGTATGGGGCAGCTTAATGAAAAACTGTTTTTT
TRBV6-5	-	TRBJ2-7	-	CASSSPSARGLEQYF	TGTGCCAGCAGTTCTCCTTCTGCGCGCGGCCTCGAGCAGTACTTC
TRBV7-2	-	TRBJ1-5	TRBD1	CASSLDRAQPQHF	TGTGCCAGCAGCTTGGACAGGGCTCAGCCCCAGCATTTT
TRBV18	-	TRBJ1-3	-	CASSPTRNSGNTIYF	TGTGCCAGCTCACCAACACGAAACTCTGGAAACACCATATATTTT
TRBV11-2	medium-sized	TRBJ1-2	-	CASSLQGTYGYTF	TGTGCCAGCAGCTTACAGGGGACCTATGGCTACACCTTC
TRBV6-4	-	TRBJ1-1	-	CASSGQNRRTEAFF	TGTGCCAGCAGTGGACAGAACCGAAGAACTGAAGCTTTCTTT
TRBV9	-	TRBJ1-1	TRBD1	CASSGWTGGMNTEAFF	TGTGCCAGCAGCGGTTGGACAGGAGGAATGAACACTGAAGCTTTCTTT